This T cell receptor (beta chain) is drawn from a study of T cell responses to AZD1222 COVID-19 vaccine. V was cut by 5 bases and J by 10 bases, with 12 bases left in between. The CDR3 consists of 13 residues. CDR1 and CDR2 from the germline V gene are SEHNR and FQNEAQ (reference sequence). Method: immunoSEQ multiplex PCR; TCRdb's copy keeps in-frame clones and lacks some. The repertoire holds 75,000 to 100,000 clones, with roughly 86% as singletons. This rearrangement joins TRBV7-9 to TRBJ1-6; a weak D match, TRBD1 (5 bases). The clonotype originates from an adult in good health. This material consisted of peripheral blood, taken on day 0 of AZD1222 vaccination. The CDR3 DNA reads TGTGCCAGCAGCGTAGGGGAAGACTCACCCCTCCACTTT. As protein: CASSVGEDSPLHF.